Included here is one T cell receptor beta chain sequence, with context. The data were obtained in a study of blood T cell repertoires in COVID-19. Clones were sequenced by immunoSEQ multiplex PCR, and TCRdb holds only the in-frame ones, with some missing. Of about 64,000 clones listed, roughly 85% are singletons. The CDR3 is 15 residues long. With 3 bases clipped from V and 4 bases from J, the junction kept 6 bases outside the gene matches. Looked up from germline, CDR1 is SGDLS and CDR2 is YYNGEE. The genes are TRBV9 and TRBJ2-1, with 8 bases identical to TRBD2. The TCR comes from a man aged 35-49 years with acute or convalescent COVID-19. Sequencing input: peripheral blood. The chain's CDR3 is CASSAPGGRYNEQFF. CDR3 DNA sequence: TGTGCCAGCAGCGCCCCGGGGGGGCGTTACAATGAGCAGTTCTTC.